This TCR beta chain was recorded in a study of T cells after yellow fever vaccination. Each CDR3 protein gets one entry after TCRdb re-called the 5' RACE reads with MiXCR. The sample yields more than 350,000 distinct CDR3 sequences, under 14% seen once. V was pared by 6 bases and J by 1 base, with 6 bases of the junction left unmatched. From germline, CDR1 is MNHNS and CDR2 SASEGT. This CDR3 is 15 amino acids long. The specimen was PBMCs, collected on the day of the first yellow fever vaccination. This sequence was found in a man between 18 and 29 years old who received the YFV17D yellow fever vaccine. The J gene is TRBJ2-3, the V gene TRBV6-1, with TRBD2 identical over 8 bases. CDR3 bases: TGTGCCAGCAGCGTAGCGGGGAAGGGCACAGATACGCAGTATTTT. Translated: CASSVAGKGTDTQYF.